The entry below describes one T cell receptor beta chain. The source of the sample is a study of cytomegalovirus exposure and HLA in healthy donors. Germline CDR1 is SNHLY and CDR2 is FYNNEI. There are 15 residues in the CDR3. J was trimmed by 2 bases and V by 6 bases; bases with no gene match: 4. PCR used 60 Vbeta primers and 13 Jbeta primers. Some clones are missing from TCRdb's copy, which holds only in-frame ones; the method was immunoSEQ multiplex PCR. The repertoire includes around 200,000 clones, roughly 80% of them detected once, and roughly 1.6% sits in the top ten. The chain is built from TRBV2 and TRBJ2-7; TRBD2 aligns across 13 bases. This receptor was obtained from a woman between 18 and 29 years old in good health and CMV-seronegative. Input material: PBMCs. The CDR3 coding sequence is TGTGCCAGCAGCTCCGGGACTAGCGGGGCCTACGAGCAGTACTTC. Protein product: CASSSGTSGAYEQYF.